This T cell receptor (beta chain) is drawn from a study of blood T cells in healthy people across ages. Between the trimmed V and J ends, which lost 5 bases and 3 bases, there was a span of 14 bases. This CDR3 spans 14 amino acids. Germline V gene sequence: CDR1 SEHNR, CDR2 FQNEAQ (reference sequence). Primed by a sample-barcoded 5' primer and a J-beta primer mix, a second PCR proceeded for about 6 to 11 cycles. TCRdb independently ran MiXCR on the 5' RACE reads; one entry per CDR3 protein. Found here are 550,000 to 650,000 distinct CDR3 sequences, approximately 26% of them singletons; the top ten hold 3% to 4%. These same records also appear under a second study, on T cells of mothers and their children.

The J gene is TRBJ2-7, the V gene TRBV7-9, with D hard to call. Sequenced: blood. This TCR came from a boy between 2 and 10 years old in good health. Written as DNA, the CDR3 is TGTGCCAGCAGCCTCCTCAACACGGACTACGAGCAGTACTTC. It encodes CASSLLNTDYEQYF.